This T cell receptor (beta chain) was profiled in a study of CD8+ T cells in alopecia areata (dated by TCRdb to the late 2010s). About the investigation overall: Treated patients were enrolled in an open-label pilot trial of oral tofacitinib at 5 to 10 mg twice daily for moderate-to-severe alopecia areata. Patients received tofacitinib for 6 to 18 months and were then followed off drug for 6 months to check for delayed response and recurrence. High-throughput TCRbeta sequencing was used to examine T cell clonal expansion in alopecia areata in both the C3H/HeJ mouse model and human patients. In humans, TCRbeta sequencing was performed on scalp tissue and on sorted CD4+ and CD8+ peripheral blood T cells from healthy controls and from patients with patchy or totalis/universalis alopecia areata. Biopsies were taken from tofacitinib-treated patients at baseline and at 4 and 24 weeks of treatment, and a later scalp biopsy was taken in several of the tofacitinib-treated patients. Clonality in the scalp was compared among normal scalp (n=4), patchy alopecia areata scalp (n=8), and alopecia totalis/universalis scalp (n=8). RNA was extracted with the PAXgene miRNA kit for fixed scalp, the miRNeasy kit for PBMCs, and the RNeasy kit for mouse skin. Amplification of TCRbeta CDR3 regions was done by immunoSEQ multiplex PCR using 35 Vbeta forward primers and 13 Jbeta reverse primers.

In the paper's terms, the time point label means: baseline before oral tofacitinib. Lesional scalp punch biopsies and peripheral blood were obtained from alopecia areata patients. After PBMCs were isolated by density centrifugation and stained for CD3, CD4 and CD8, a FACSAria was used to sort CD4+ and CD8+ T cells. Beyond this particular receptor, the publication reports: TCR sequences shared between patients were less clear than in mice, possibly partly because of HLA diversity in the patient population. Unlike mouse skin, where gammadelta T cells dominate, normal human skin contains resident alphabeta T cells that get sequenced too, which complicates analysis of the scalp TCR repertoire. Compared with normal scalp, lesional scalp, particularly in alopecia totalis/universalis, had higher clonality and more expanded CD8+ clones, which suggests antigenic drive.

The CDR3, cysteine through phenylalanine, is 14 amino acids long. Only the CDR3 portion is preserved as DNA: 42 bases, with reading frame beginning at the first base. V is shortened by 4 bases, J by 4 bases, and the region joining them spans 13 bases. Via the germline V gene (reference sequence), CDR1 is PRHDT and CDR2 FYEKMQ. Libraries were made using the immunoSEQ multiplex PCR assay. For TCR sequencing, RNA was extracted from every sample and reverse transcribed into cDNA to serve as template. SuperScript III was used for first-strand cDNA synthesis, primed with a 2:1 mix of oligo-dT and random hexamers. A synthetic immune receptor repertoire was used to measure amplification bias, and any remaining bias was corrected computationally. Concerning the study's data processing: Raw reads were preprocessed for error removal, and CDR3 was defined according to IMGT conventions as running from the conserved cysteine to phenylalanine. Clonality was calculated as 1 minus Shannon entropy normalized by log2 of the number of productive unique TCRs. Whether each scalp clone was CD4 or CD8 was inferred by checking scalp TCRbeta sequences against the CD4 and CD8 repertoires from sorted blood. TCRdb mirrors the immuneACCESS table, restricted to in-frame sequences. Some clones are absent from its copies; in checked studies, under half trace to an unresolved V gene, and the reason for the others is unknown. D and trimming were read from the DNA, whereas the V and J calls and clone size are those reported in that table. A total of about 180,000 clones appear in this sample, more than 60% of them only once. More than 1.5% of the sample goes to the ten largest clones.

This clone occurred many times. The target of this receptor is not known. Per-base qualities were not stored, and no clone one base away is much larger. The receptor's source is a human donor with alopecia areata. The V and J genes are TRBV13 and TRBJ1-1; possibly the D gene is TRBD1, per 5 matching bases. The material was CD4+ T cells sorted from blood, obtained at week 0. In nucleotides, the sequence is TGTGCCAGCAGCTACGGGGCGGAAGGCACTGAAGCTTTCTTT. This is translated as CASSYGAEGTEAFF.